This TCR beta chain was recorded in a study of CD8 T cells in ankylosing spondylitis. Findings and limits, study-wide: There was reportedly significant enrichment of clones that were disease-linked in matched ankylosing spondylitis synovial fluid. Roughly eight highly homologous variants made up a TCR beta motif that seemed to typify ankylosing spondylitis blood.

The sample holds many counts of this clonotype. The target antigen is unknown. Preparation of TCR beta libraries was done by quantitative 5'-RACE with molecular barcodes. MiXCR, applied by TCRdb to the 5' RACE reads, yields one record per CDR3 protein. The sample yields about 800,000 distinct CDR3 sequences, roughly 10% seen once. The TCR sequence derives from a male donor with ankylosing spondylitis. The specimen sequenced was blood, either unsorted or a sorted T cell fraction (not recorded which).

Here the CDR3 reads CASSLPGTASGYTF. The CDR3 nucleotides read TGTGCCAGCAGCTTACCCGGGACGGCCTCCGGCTACACCTTC. The V gene is TRBV7-9, the J gene TRBJ1-2; a possible D gene is TRBD1 (5 bases). CDR1 and CDR2 from the germline V gene are SEHNR and FQNEAQ (reference sequence). V was pared by 2 bases and J by 8 bases, with 15 bases between. The CDR3 is 14 residues long.